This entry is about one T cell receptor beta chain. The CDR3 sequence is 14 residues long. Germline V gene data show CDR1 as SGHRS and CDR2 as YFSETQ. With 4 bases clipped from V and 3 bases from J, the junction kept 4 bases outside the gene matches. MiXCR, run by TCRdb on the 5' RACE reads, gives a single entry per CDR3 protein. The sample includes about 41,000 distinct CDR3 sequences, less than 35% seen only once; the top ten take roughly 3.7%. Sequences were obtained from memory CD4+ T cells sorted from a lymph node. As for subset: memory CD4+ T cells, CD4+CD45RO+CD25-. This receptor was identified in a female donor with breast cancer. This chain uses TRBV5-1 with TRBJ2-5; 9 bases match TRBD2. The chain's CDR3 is CASSVASGKETQYF. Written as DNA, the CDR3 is TGCGCCAGCAGCGTGGCTAGCGGGAAAGAGACCCAGTACTTC.